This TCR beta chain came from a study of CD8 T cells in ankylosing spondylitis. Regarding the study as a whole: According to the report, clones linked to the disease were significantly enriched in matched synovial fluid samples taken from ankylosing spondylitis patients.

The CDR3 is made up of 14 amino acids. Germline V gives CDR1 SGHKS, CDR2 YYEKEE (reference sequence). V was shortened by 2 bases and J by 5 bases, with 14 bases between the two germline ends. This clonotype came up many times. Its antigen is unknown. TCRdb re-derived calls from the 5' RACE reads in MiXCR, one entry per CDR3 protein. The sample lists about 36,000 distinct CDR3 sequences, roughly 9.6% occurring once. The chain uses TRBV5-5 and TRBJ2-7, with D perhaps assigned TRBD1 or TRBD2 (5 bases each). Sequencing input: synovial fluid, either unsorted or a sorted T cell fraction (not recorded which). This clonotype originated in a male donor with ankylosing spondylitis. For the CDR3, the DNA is TGTGCCAGCAGCTTTCAGGGCGGGTACGACGAGCAGTACTTC. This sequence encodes CASSFQGGYDEQYF. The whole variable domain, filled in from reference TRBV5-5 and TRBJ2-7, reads DAGVTQSPTHLIKTRGQQVTLRCSPISGHKSVSWYQQVLGQGPQFIFQYYEKEERGRGNFPDRFSARQFPNYSSELNVNALLLGDSALYLCASSFQGGYDEQYFGPGTRLTVT.